This T cell receptor (beta chain) was retrieved from a study of T cell responses to AZD1222 COVID-19 vaccine. Study conclusions and caveats: Following two doses of AZD1222, Spike-specific TCR breadth and depth rose. AZD1222 recipients seropositive at baseline numbered only 5 or 6. Reports indicate that nearly half of spike-specific TCRs are directed at unmutated variant regions.

J lost 7 bases, V lost 4 bases, and 11 bases had no gene match. Germline loops: CDR1 LGHNT, CDR2 FRNRAP. The CDR3 has 16 residues. About this clone itself: As yet, its antigen is unknown.

Method: immunoSEQ multiplex PCR; TCRdb's copy keeps in-frame clones and lacks some. The table has around 100,000 clones, over 75% seen once. The source is an adult in good health. This chain joins TRBV12-5 and TRBJ1-2; 11 bases line up with TRBD1. The material was peripheral blood, obtained on day 0 of MenACWY control vaccination. CDR3 loop: CASGSYPGQGAGGYTF. CDR3 coding DNA: TGTGCTAGTGGTTCCTACCCAGGACAGGGGGCGGGTGGCTACACCTTC.